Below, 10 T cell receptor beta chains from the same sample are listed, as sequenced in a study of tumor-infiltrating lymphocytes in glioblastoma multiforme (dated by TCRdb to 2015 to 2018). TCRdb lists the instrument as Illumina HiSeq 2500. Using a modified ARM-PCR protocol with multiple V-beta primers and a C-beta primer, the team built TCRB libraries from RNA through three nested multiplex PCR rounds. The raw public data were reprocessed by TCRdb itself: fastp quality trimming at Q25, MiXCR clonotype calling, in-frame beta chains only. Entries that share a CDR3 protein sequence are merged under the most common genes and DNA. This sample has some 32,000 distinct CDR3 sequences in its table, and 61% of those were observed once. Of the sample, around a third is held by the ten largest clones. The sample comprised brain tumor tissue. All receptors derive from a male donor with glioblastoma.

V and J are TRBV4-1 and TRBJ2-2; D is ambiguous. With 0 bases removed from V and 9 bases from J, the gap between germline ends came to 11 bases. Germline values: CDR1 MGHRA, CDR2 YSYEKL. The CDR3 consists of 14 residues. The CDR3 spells CASSQDSRSWELFF. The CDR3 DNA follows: TGCGCCAGCAGCCAAGATAGTAGGTCCTGGGAGCTGTTTTTT.

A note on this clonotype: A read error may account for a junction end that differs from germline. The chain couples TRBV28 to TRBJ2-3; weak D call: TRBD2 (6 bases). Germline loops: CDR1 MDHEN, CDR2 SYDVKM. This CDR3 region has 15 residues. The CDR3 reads CAISLPSGLTDTQYF. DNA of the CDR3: TGTGCCATCAGTTTGCCCAGCGGGCTCACAGATACGCAGTATTTT.

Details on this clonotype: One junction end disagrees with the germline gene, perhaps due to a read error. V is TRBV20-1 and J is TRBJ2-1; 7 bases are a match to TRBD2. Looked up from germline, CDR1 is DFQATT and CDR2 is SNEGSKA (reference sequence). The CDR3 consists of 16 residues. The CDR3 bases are TGCAGTGCTAGGGACCTAGCGGAAGATACCCACAATGAGCAGTTCTTT. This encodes CSARDLAEDTHNEQFF.

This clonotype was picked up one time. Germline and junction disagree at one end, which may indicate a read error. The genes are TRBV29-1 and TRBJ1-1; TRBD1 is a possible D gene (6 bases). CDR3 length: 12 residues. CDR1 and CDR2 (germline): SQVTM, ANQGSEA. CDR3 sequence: CSFEPLRGEAFF. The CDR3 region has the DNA TGCAGCTTTGAACCGCTTAGGGGGGAAGCTTTCTTT.

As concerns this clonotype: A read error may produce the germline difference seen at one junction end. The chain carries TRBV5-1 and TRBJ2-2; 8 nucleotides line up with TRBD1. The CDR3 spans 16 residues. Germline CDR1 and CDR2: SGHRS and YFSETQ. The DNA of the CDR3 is TGCGCCGGCAGCTTACGGGACAGGAGAAACACCGGGGAGCTGTTTTTT. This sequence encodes CAGSLRDRRNTGELFF.

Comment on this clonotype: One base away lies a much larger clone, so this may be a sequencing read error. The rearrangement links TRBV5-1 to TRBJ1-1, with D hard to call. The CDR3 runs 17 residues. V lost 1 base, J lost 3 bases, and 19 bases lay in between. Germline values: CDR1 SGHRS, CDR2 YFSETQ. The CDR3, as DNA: TGCGCCAGCAGCTTGTCGTCACAAAGTATCGGTTACACTGAAGCTTTCTTT. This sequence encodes CASSLSSQSIGYTEAFF.

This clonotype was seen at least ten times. CDR3 residues: CSASQDRGDDEQFF. CDR3 nucleotide sequence: TGCAGTGCTAGCCAGGACAGGGGGGACGATGAGCAGTTCTTC. The V call is TRBV20-1, the J call TRBJ2-1, with TRBD1 matching 10 bases. Looked up from germline, CDR1 is DFQATT and CDR2 is SNEGSKA (reference sequence). The CDR3 is made up of 14 amino acids. Trimming at V came to 3 bases and at J to 8 bases, leaving 7 bases not matched to a gene.

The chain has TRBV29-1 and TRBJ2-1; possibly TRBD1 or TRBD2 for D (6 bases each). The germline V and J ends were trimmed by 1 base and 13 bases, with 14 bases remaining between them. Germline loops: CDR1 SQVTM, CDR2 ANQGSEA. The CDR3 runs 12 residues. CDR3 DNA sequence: TGCAGCGTTGAAGGGGGGGCCTACGATCAGTTCTTC. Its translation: CSVEGGAYDQFF.

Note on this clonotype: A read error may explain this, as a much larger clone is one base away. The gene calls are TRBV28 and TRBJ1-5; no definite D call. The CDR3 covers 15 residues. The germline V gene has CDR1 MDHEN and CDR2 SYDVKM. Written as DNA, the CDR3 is TGTGCCAGCAGTTTGCGGGCCGGCAACAATCCGCCCCAGCATTTT. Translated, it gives CASSLRAGNNPPQHF.

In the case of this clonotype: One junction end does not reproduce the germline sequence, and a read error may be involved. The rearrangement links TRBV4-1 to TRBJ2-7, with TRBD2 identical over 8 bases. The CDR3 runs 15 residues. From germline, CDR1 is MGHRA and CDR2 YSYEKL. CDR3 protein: CPSSQGVGLDYEQYF. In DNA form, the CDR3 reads TGTCCCAGCAGCCAAGGGGTGGGACTAGATTACGAGCAGTACTTC.